This T cell receptor (beta chain) came from a study of T cell responses to AZD1222 COVID-19 vaccine. Study-wide results and limits: Two AZD1222 doses significantly raised spike-specific TCR breadth and depth over controls.

Generated by immunoSEQ multiplex PCR, the TCRdb table keeps only in-frame clones and is missing some. The table lists about 130,000 clones, roughly 90% of them singletons. In the case of this clone: Its antigen is currently unknown.

The CDR3 extends over 15 amino acids. Germline V CDR1 and CDR2: MNHNS, SASEGT. V was trimmed by 0 bases and J by 2 bases, leaving 8 bases between them. The receptor comes from an adult who received the AZD1222 COVID-19 vaccine. The genes are TRBV6-1 and TRBJ1-3; D unresolved. The sequencing used peripheral blood, collected 28 days after the second AZD1222 dose. The CDR3 DNA is TGTGCCAGCAGTGAAGCTGACGGGGCTGGAAACACCATATATTTT. This encodes CASSEADGAGNTIYF.